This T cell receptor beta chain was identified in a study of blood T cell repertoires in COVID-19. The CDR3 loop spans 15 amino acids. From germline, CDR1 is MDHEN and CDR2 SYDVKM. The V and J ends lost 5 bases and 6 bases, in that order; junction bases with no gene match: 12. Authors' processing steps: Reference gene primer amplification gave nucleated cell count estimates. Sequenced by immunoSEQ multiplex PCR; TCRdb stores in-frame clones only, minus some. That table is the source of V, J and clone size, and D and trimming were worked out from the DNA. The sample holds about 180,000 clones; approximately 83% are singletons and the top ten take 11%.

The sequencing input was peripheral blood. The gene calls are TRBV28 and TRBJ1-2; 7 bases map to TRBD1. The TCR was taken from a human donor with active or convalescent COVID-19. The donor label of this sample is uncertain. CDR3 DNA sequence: TGTGCCAGCAGTGCCCCCGACAGGGTTTATAATGGCTACACCTTC. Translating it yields CASSAPDRVYNGYTF.